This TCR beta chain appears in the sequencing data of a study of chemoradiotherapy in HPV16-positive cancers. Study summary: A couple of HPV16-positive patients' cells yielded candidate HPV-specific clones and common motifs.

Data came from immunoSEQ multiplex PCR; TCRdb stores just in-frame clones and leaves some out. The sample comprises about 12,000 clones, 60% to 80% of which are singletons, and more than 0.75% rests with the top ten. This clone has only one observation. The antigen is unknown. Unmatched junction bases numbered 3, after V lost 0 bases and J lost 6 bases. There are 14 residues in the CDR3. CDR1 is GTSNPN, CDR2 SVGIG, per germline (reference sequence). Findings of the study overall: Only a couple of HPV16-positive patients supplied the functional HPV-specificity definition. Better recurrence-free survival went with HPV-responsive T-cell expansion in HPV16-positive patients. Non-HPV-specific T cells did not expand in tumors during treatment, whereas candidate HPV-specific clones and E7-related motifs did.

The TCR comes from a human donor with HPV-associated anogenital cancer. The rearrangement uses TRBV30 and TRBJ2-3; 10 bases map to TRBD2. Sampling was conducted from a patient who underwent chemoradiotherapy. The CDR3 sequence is CAWSVLAGRDTQYF. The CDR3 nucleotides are TGTGCCTGGAGTGTACTAGCGGGGAGGGATACGCAGTATTTT.